These 16 T cell receptor beta chains came from one sample sequenced in a study of PD-L1 blockade in urothelial cancer. Produced via immunoSEQ multiplex PCR; TCRdb's table is partial and in-frame only. The table has 35,000 to 55,000 clones, roughly four fifths seen once. This sample's time point: peripheral blood 6 weeks after treatment start. The sample was PBMCs, taken around atezolizumab (anti-PD-L1) treatment. The receptors were gathered from a man in his 60s with urothelial cancer.

The chain employs TRBV18 and TRBJ2-3, with 13 bases aligning to TRBD2. V dropped 4 bases and J dropped 0; count of bases not matched to a gene: 4. Per the germline V gene, CDR1 is KGHSH and CDR2 is LQKENI. The CDR3 is made up of 17 amino acids. This CDR3 is CASSRTSGGSSTDTQYF. The CDR3 bases are TGTGCCAGCTCACGGACTAGCGGGGGATCTAGCACAGATACGCAGTATTTT.

The rearrangement links TRBV7-2 to TRBJ2-1, with D possibly TRBD1 on 5 matching bases. In germline, CDR1 is SGHTA, CDR2 FQGNSA. V was clipped by 5 bases and J by 10 bases, with 15 bases between them. The CDR3 covers 13 residues. The CDR3 nucleotides read TGTGCCAGCAGCCTACTCCAGGGAAAAGAGCAGTTCTTC. It translates to CASSLLQGKEQFF.

This chain uses TRBV28 with TRBJ2-1; 7 bases line up with TRBD1. Germline-derived CDR1 and CDR2 are MDHEN and SYDVKM. The junction had 9 bases not matched to a gene; V was cut back by 10 bases and J by 12 bases. There are 11 residues in the CDR3. The CDR3 DNA sequence: TGTGCCACTGGGGACAGTCGAACGCAGTTCTTC. Its protein product is CATGDSRTQFF.

The chain combines TRBV6-1 with TRBJ2-7; TRBD2 is a possible D gene (5 bases). The CDR3 spans 14 residues. Germline V gene lookup returns CDR1 MNHNS and CDR2 SASEGT. Trimming shortened V by 4 bases and J by 2 bases, and 12 bases separated the two germline ends. CDR3 residues: CASSGHPRAYEQYF. The CDR3, as DNA: TGTGCCAGCAGTGGGCACCCGCGGGCCTACGAGCAGTACTTC.

This chain connects TRBV5-5 to TRBJ1-1; TRBD1 matches at 7 bases. Germline loops: CDR1 SGHKS, CDR2 YYEKEE (reference sequence). This CDR3 has 14 residues. Losses at the gene ends were 2 bases for V and 9 bases for J; bases not matched to a gene: 10. CDR3 sequence reads: CASSFLTGSPKAFF. The CDR3 DNA is TGTGCCAGCAGCTTCCTGACAGGGAGCCCAAAAGCTTTCTTT.

V gene TRBV7-8 combines with J gene TRBJ1-4, with 7 nucleotides matching TRBD1. The CDR3 sequence is 17 residues long. The V gene end was trimmed by 0 bases and the J gene end by 3 bases; junction bases not matched to a gene: 7. The V gene's germline CDR1 is SGHVS and CDR2 FQNEAQ. The CDR3 reads CASSLAITGEPNEKLFF. The CDR3 DNA sequence: TGTGCCAGCAGCTTAGCGATTACAGGGGAACCTAATGAAAAACTGTTTTTT.

The gene calls are TRBV6-4 and TRBJ2-7; a weak D match, TRBD1 (6 bases). The V gene's germline CDR1 is MRHNA and CDR2 SNTAGT. Between the trimmed V and J ends, which lost 6 bases and 1 base, there was a span of 16 bases. This CDR3 has 15 residues. CDR3 coding DNA: TGTGCCAGCAGGGTTACAGGGTGTGGGTCCTACGAGCAGTACTTC. Amino acids: CASRVTGCGSYEQYF.

V is TRBV5-1 and J is TRBJ2-7; 11 bases fit TRBD2. Germline CDR1 SGHRS, CDR2 YFSETQ. This CDR3 is 18 amino acids long. V gave up 3 bases and J gave up 1 base; unmatched junction bases: 12. The CDR3 reads CASSSGPTSGTVSYEQYF. The CDR3 DNA is TGCGCCAGCAGCTCCGGACCGACTAGCGGGACTGTATCCTACGAGCAGTACTTC.

The CDR3 DNA reads TGTGCTAGTGCCCCGGGACAGGGATCCTACGGGGAGCTGTTTTTT. It specifies CASAPGQGSYGELFF. The chain is built from TRBV12-5 and TRBJ2-2, with 9 bases aligning to TRBD1. Germline V gene lookup returns CDR1 LGHNT and CDR2 FRNRAP. Trimming removed 7 bases from V and 7 bases from J; junction bases left unmatched: 10. The length of the CDR3 is 15 residues.

This clone was detected a few times. The chain recombines TRBV6-1 with TRBJ2-3, with TRBD1 matching over 9 bases. Germline V gene lookup returns CDR1 MNHNS and CDR2 SASEGT. After removal of 11 bases from V and 2 bases from J, the junction contained 5 bases not matched to a gene. CDR3 length: 13 residues. CDR3 in DNA: TGTGCCGGACAGGGGCAACTCACAGATACGCAGTATTTT. Its protein product is CAGQGQLTDTQYF.

V gene TRBV30 combines with J gene TRBJ2-2; TRBD2 matches at 8 bases. CDR1 is GTSNPN and CDR2 is SVGIG in the germline V gene (reference sequence). The CDR3 contains 15 residues. V dropped 2 bases and J dropped 4; count of bases not matched to a gene: 6. CDR3 DNA: TGTGCCTGGAGTCCCTTAGCGGGACTCACCGGGGAGCTGTTTTTT. Residues: CAWSPLAGLTGELFF.

This chain connects TRBV4-2 to TRBJ1-4; D gene uncertain. Germline V CDR1 and CDR2: LGHNA, YNFKEQ. V was cut by 5 bases and J by 8 bases, with 15 bases left in between. This CDR3 has 14 amino acids. The CDR3 reads CASSLEVKIEKLFF. In DNA form, the CDR3 reads TGTGCCAGCAGCTTGGAGGTTAAGATCGAAAAACTGTTTTTT.

This chain links TRBV6-4 with TRBJ1-2, with TRBD1 matching 9 bases. The CDR3 spans 16 residues. The germline gives CDR1 MRHNA, CDR2 SNTAGT. V lost 0 bases, J lost 3 bases, and 5 bases stayed unmatched. This CDR3 is CASSDSHRGQYYGYTF. In DNA, the CDR3 is TGTGCCAGCAGTGACTCCCACAGGGGGCAGTACTATGGCTACACCTTC.

V usage is TRBV4-1 and J usage is TRBJ1-2; 7 nucleotides match TRBD1. Germline V lookup: CDR1 MGHRA, CDR2 YSYEKL. Trimming took 2 bases from V and 4 from J; bases not matched to a gene: 4. CDR3 length equals 14 residues. CDR3 nucleotide sequence: TGCGCCAGCAGCCAACCGGGACAGAGCTATGGCTACACCTTC. Translation: CASSQPGQSYGYTF.

This chain links TRBV2 with TRBJ2-1, with 7 nucleotides matching TRBD2. Unmatched junction bases numbered 10, after V lost 6 bases and J lost 5 bases. In germline, CDR1 is SNHLY, CDR2 FYNNEI. This CDR3 contains 15 residues. CDR3 sequence reads: CASRTGGGANNEQFF. The CDR3 DNA reads TGTGCCAGCAGGACCGGCGGGGGTGCAAACAATGAGCAGTTCTTC.

J is TRBJ2-1 and V is TRBV5-1; 11 bases map to TRBD2. V dropped 6 bases and J dropped 8; count of bases not matched to a gene: 10. The CDR3 contains 15 residues. The V gene's germline CDR1 is SGHRS and CDR2 YFSETQ. The CDR3 loop reads CASNTLAGAGDEQFF. CDR3 DNA: TGCGCCAGCAACACACTAGCGGGAGCAGGTGATGAGCAGTTCTTC.